The 10 T cell receptor beta chains below come from one sample, sequenced in a study of cytomegalovirus exposure and HLA in healthy donors. Amplification used 60 Vbeta primers and 13 Jbeta primers. The data were produced by immunoSEQ multiplex PCR, yet TCRdb's version contains in-frame clones alone and is incomplete. This sample has under 200,000 clones, with 80% found just once. Sequenced sample: PBMCs. Receptor source: a human donor in good health.

The chain couples TRBV9 to TRBJ2-3; 9 bases align to TRBD2. Germline trimming cut 0 bases from V and 2 bases from J; bases unmatched to any gene: 4. The CDR3 spans 16 residues. Germline V lookup: CDR1 SGDLS, CDR2 YYNGEE. The CDR3 DNA sequence: TGTGCCAGCAGCGTAGTCTCTAGCGGGGCCACAGATACGCAGTATTTT. Translation gives CASSVVSSGATDTQYF.

This clone was counted once. The CDR3 sequence: CASRQAGGAYNEQFF. The DNA of the CDR3 is TGTGCCAGCAGGCAGGCCGGGGGGGCCTACAATGAGCAGTTCTTC. The V and J genes are TRBV7-3 and TRBJ2-1; the match to TRBD2 covers 8 bases. This CDR3 comprises 15 residues. The germline gives CDR1 SGHTA, CDR2 FQGTGA. V lost 6 bases, J lost 2 bases, and 6 bases stayed unmatched.

With respect to this clone: In the same sample, other DNA sequences code for this CDR3. The chain has TRBV9 and TRBJ1-1; D not resolved. Trimming took off 4 bases at V and 5 bases at J, with 6 bases between the two ends. There are 11 residues in the CDR3. Germline values: CDR1 SGDLS, CDR2 YYNGEE. CDR3 DNA sequence: TGTGCCAGCAGCCCGGGGACTGAAGCTTTCTTT. Its protein product is CASSPGTEAFF.

V gene TRBV5-4 combines with J gene TRBJ1-2, with 10 bases that match TRBD1. The CDR3 spans 17 residues. V gave up 5 bases and J gave up 2 bases; unmatched junction bases: 12. Germline V lookup: CDR1 SGHNT, CDR2 YYREEE (reference sequence). In DNA, the CDR3 is TGTGCCAGCAGTCAGCGACAGGGGGCCAAATTGAACTATGGCTACACCTTC. Its translation is CASSQRQGAKLNYGYTF.

The rearrangement links TRBV7-9 to TRBJ2-1; tentative D call: TRBD1 (6 bases). This CDR3 is 10 amino acids long. V lost 5 bases and J lost 14, with 10 bases in between. Per germline, CDR1 SEHNR and CDR2 FQNEAQ (reference sequence). Here the CDR3 DNA reads TGTGCCAGCAGCCTCGGGACAAAGTTCTTC. It specifies CASSLGTKFF.

This rearrangement joins TRBV19 to TRBJ1-1; 8 bases line up with TRBD1. CDR3 length: 13 amino acids. The ends lost 5 bases at V and 4 bases at J; junction bases unmatched: 3. Germline CDR1 LNHDA, CDR2 SQIVND (reference sequence). CDR3 amino acids: CASSSGQGTEAFF. The CDR3 bases are TGTGCCAGTAGTTCCGGACAGGGCACTGAAGCTTTCTTT.

The V call is TRBV10-3, the J call TRBJ2-3; 10 bases map to TRBD2. CDR3 size: 13 residues. Germline V CDR1 and CDR2: ENHRY, SYGVKD. The trim removed 9 bases at V and 3 bases at J, leaving 3 bases unmatched. The CDR3 region is CAIGSGGTDTQYF. CDR3 nucleotide sequence: TGTGCCATTGGTAGCGGGGGGACAGATACGCAGTATTTT.

This clone occurred a few times. The rearrangement links TRBV7-9 to TRBJ1-1; 8 bases agree with TRBD1. Germline V CDR1 and CDR2: SEHNR, FQNEAQ (reference sequence). The CDR3 runs to 15 residues. V lost 4 bases, J lost 4 bases, and 8 bases stayed unmatched. For the CDR3, the DNA is TGTGCCAGCAGCTCGCCGACAGGGGTGGTCACTGAAGCTTTCTTT. Translation gives CASSSPTGVVTEAFF.

This chain uses TRBV6-1 with TRBJ1-2, with a weak D call TRBD1 (6 bases). Germline V gene lookup returns CDR1 MNHNS and CDR2 SASEGT. CDR3 length: 11 residues. Trimming left V 11 bases short and J 2 bases short, with 9 bases between. The CDR3 here is CAGQTNYGYTF. CDR3 coding DNA: TGTGCCGGACAGACGAACTATGGCTACACCTTC.

To note about this clone: The junction does not match germline at one end; this may be a read error. The chain combines TRBV4-1 with TRBJ1-5; D is undetermined. Germline CDR1 reads MGHRA; CDR2 reads YSYEKL. The CDR3 runs to 16 residues. CDR3 protein: CASSQVKGASYQPQHF. In DNA form, the CDR3 reads TGCGCCAGCAGCCAAGTCAAGGGAGCTAGCTATCAGCCCCAGCATTTT.